This T cell receptor (beta chain) originates from a study of metastatic and nonmetastatic thyroid tumors. The overall study: Repertoire comparisons spanned blood and tumor or nodule tissue from malignant and benign thyroid patients.

Findings and limits, study-wide: According to reports, the diversity of TCR beta was significantly higher in malignant thyroid tumors than in benign nodules, and this held in both blood and tumor samples.

Original methodology: Variation in CDR3 across clinicopathological groups served as the basis for constructing a distant-metastasis classifier in papillary thyroid cancer. TCRdb used MiXCR to call clones anew from the PCR reads. TCRdb's processing, not the study's, gives the V and J calls here. The top ten clones hold 14% of a sample with more than 10,000 clones, under 25% of them seen once. This clone is termed medium-sized. Antigen unknown. All patients reached thyroid surgery having received no treatment beforehand. The receptor's source is a female donor with papillary thyroid cancer or a benign thyroid nodule (not recorded which). Some clones in this sample may be carry-over from other donors' samples. Sequenced: adjacent normal tissue.

In nucleotides, the CDR3 is TGTGCCAGCAGCTTCACTGGGGGGGAGCTGTTTTTT. It codes for CASSFTGGELFF. The rearrangement uses TRBV7-2 and TRBJ2-2; D is ambiguous. V gave up 3 bases and J gave up 8 bases, with 7 bases separating them. The CDR3 covers 12 residues. CDR1 and CDR2 (germline): SGHTA, FQGNSA.